Each of the 23 T cell receptor beta chains below was sequenced from the same sample in a study of early T cells in non-severe SARS-CoV-2 infection. TCRdb processed the 5' RACE reads anew with MiXCR; each CDR3 protein has one entry. This sample yields approximately 30,000 distinct CDR3 sequences, of which 6% to 7.5% are seen a single time; less than 15% belongs to the top ten. The sample here was whole blood, taken at baseline. These receptors came from an adult who was a healthcare worker with PCR-confirmed SARS-CoV-2 infection or an uninfected control (not recorded which).

This clonotype was observed at least ten times. The chain has TRBV10-3 and TRBJ2-7; the D gene is possibly TRBD2 (6 bases). This CDR3 comprises 18 residues. Germline V lookup: CDR1 ENHRY, CDR2 SYGVKD. V was trimmed by 4 bases and J by 6 bases, leaving 28 bases between them. The CDR3 protein is CAISARSLSSGTPGEQYV. In nucleotides, the CDR3 is TGTGCCATCAGTGCGCGTTCTTTGAGTAGCGGTACCCCTGGCGAGCAGTACGTC.

V usage is TRBV5-1 and J usage is TRBJ2-3; 10 bases match TRBD2. Germline CDR1 SGHRS, CDR2 YFSETQ. CDR3 size: 15 residues. With 4 bases clipped from V and 6 bases from J, the junction kept 8 bases outside the gene matches. CDR3 DNA: TGCGCCAGCAGCCGCGCTAGCGGGGGAAGGGATACGCAGTATTTT. Amino acids: CASSRASGGRDTQYF.

The J gene is TRBJ2-5, the V gene TRBV7-2, with D unresolved. The CDR3 runs 15 residues. In germline, CDR1 is SGHTA, CDR2 FQGNSA. Trimming pared 5 bases from V and 2 bases from J, leaving 15 bases between. The CDR3 sequence is CASSPSLLTQETQYF. In DNA form, the CDR3 reads TGTGCCAGCAGCCCCTCCCTTTTGACTCAAGAGACCCAGTACTTC.

This clonotype was seen a few times. The chain links TRBV6-2 or TRBV6-3 to TRBJ1-5; unclear D gene. Deletions cut 6 bases from V and 5 bases from J, with 14 bases between. The CDR3 runs to 14 residues. The germline V gene encodes CDR1 MNHEY and CDR2 SVGEGT. In DNA, the CDR3 is TGTGCCAGCAGACACGCGGACGGCTATCAGCCCCAGCATTTT. This gives the protein CASRHADGYQPQHF.

This clonotype was recorded many times. This rearrangement joins TRBV12-3 or TRBV12-4 to TRBJ1-1; D is perhaps TRBD1 (5 bases). The V end lost 6 bases, the J end lost 10 bases, and 15 bases lay between the germline ends. This CDR3 is 12 amino acids long. CDR3 residues: CASSSSVGLAFF. The CDR3 nucleotides read TGTGCCAGCAGCTCCTCCGTGGGGCTAGCTTTCTTT.

The genes are TRBV12-3 or TRBV12-4 and TRBJ1-1; TRBD1 agrees at 7 bases. This CDR3 spans 13 amino acids. V was pared by 8 bases and J by 4 bases, with 7 bases of the junction left unmatched. CDR3 amino acids: CASGTRGSTEAFF. CDR3 sequence (DNA): TGTGCCAGCGGGACCAGGGGGTCCACTGAAGCTTTCTTT.

About this clonotype: Germline and junction disagree at one end, which may indicate a read error. The rearrangement joins TRBV6-5 to TRBJ2-7, with D tentatively TRBD1 or TRBD2 (5 bases each). This CDR3 has 16 amino acids. Germline V gives CDR1 MNHEY, CDR2 SVGAGI. CDR3 region: CASSYWTGAGILSVDF. CDR3 sequence (DNA): TGTGCCAGCAGTTACTGGACCGGGGCAGGGATCCTATCGGTGGACTTC.

This clonotype was found many times. This sequence joins TRBV9 and TRBJ2-2; no clear D gene. The V gene lost 0 bases and the J gene lost 3 bases, with 3 bases spanning the gap. Germline V CDR1 and CDR2: SGDLS, YYNGEE. The CDR3 length is 13 residues. The CDR3 coding sequence is TGTGCCAGCAGCGTAGTTCACACCGGGGAGCTGTTTTTT. Translated: CASSVVHTGELFF.

This clonotype was detected a few times. This chain joins TRBV15 and TRBJ2-1; D is uncertain. Germline V gives CDR1 LNHNV, CDR2 YYDKDF (reference sequence). The CDR3 spans 12 residues. Trimming pared 3 bases from V and 13 bases from J, leaving 13 bases between. CDR3 amino acids: CATSSPLLAQFF. As DNA, the CDR3 is TGTGCCACCAGCAGCCCGCTTTTGGCCCAGTTCTTC.

This clonotype was observed a handful of times. The chain combines TRBV20-1 with TRBJ2-5; tentatively, D is TRBD1 (5 bases). The CDR3 has 14 amino acids. Germline loops: CDR1 DFQATT, CDR2 SNEGSKA (reference sequence). V dropped 3 bases and J dropped 4 bases, with 15 bases sitting between them. CDR3 region: CSASIPPGRETQYF. The CDR3 coding sequence is TGCAGTGCTAGCATACCCCCAGGGCGAGAGACCCAGTACTTC.

The J gene is TRBJ2-3, the V gene TRBV5-1; 7 bases are shared with TRBD1. This CDR3 region has 15 residues. Looked up from germline, CDR1 is SGHRS and CDR2 is YFSETQ. The trim removed 4 bases at V and 0 bases at J, leaving 5 bases unmatched. The CDR3 DNA is TGCGCCAGCAGCACGGGACAGACTAGCACAGATACGCAGTATTTT. Translated: CASSTGQTSTDTQYF.

J is TRBJ2-1 and V is TRBV19; 10 nucleotides agree with TRBD2. The CDR3 is made up of 14 amino acids. In germline, CDR1 is LNHDA, CDR2 SQIVND (reference sequence). Unmatched junction bases numbered 0, after V lost 6 bases and J lost 1 base. This CDR3 is CASRGLASYNEQFF. The CDR3 coding sequence is TGTGCCAGTAGGGGACTAGCGTCCTACAATGAGCAGTTCTTC.

This clonotype has at least ten counts. The genes are TRBV5-1 and TRBJ2-5, with D unresolved. The CDR3 has 14 amino acids. Germline V gene data show CDR1 as SGHRS and CDR2 as YFSETQ. Trimming pared 1 base from V and 5 bases from J, leaving 12 bases between. CDR3 sequence: CASSLYEAWETQYF. The CDR3 nucleotides are TGCGCCAGCAGCTTGTACGAGGCCTGGGAGACCCAGTACTTC. Full variable domain (remainder filled in from reference TRBV5-1 and TRBJ2-5): KAGVTQTPRYLIKTRGQQVTLSCSPISGHRSVSWYQQTPGQGLQFLFEYFSETQRNKGNFPGRFSGRQFSNSRSEMNVSTLELGDSALYLCASSLYEAWETQYFGPGTRLLVL.

This chain uses TRBV27 with TRBJ1-1; 7 positions agree with TRBD1. CDR1 and CDR2 (germline): MNHEY, SMNVEV (reference sequence). The CDR3 length is 14 residues. V lost 4 bases to trimming and J lost 1 base; unmatched junction nucleotides: 3. CDR3 nucleotides: TGTGCCAGCAGTTCGAACAGGGGGAACACTGAAGCTTTCTTT. It is translated as CASSSNRGNTEAFF.

At least ten counts were recorded for this clonotype. The chain joins TRBV7-3 to TRBJ2-2; D might be TRBD1 or TRBD2, each matching 6 bases. Germline assignment: CDR1 SGHTA and CDR2 FQGTGA. The V gene lost 1 base and the J gene lost 5 bases, with 20 bases spanning the gap. CDR3 length: 18 residues. In DNA form, the CDR3 reads TGTGCCAGCAGCTTAAGGCGGGACCCCCGGCAGGGGACCGGGGAGCTGTTTTTT. Translated, it gives CASSLRRDPRQGTGELFF.

This clonotype has only a few counts. The CDR3 coding sequence is TGTGCCAGCAGTTACGTTCAGGGAGGGTCCGGGGAGCTGTTTTTT. This sequence encodes CASSYVQGGSGELFF. The chain employs TRBV6-6 and TRBJ2-2, with 7 bases aligning to TRBD2. The junction had 6 bases not matched to a gene; V was cut back by 2 bases and J by 6 bases. This CDR3 is built from 15 residues. Per germline, CDR1 MNHNY and CDR2 SVGAGI (reference sequence).

The V and J genes are TRBV28 and TRBJ2-7, with 8 nucleotides matching TRBD1. The CDR3 totals 15 residues. Germline V CDR1 and CDR2: MDHEN, SYDVKM. The ends lost 5 bases at V and 7 bases at J; junction bases unmatched: 13. The CDR3 is CASSPQGQGWNEQYF. The CDR3 DNA follows: TGTGCCAGCAGTCCACAAGGACAGGGTTGGAATGAGCAGTACTTC.

This clonotype showed up many times. The chain combines TRBV6-5 with TRBJ2-1; D not resolved. The V end was cut by 0 bases, the J end by 0 bases, with 9 bases between. Germline V lookup: CDR1 MNHEY, CDR2 SVGAGI. This CDR3 spans 16 amino acids. In DNA, the CDR3 is TGTGCCAGCAGTTACTCGAACGTGGGCTCCTACAATGAGCAGTTCTTC. Its protein is CASSYSNVGSYNEQFF.

This clonotype was counted at least ten times. The chain joins TRBV5-6 to TRBJ2-3; no clear D gene. In germline, CDR1 is SGHDT, CDR2 YYEEEE. Trimming took 0 bases from V and 6 from J, leaving 8 bases between them. CDR3 length: 13 residues. CDR3 coding DNA: TGTGCCAGCAGCTTGGGCCGCGTGGATACGCAGTATTTT. This codes for CASSLGRVDTQYF.

This clonotype showed up many times. The CDR3 spells CASSQDSRTGELFF. DNA of the CDR3: TGTGCCAGCAGCCAAGATTCCAGAACCGGGGAGCTGTTTTTT. The chain employs TRBV4-2 and TRBJ2-2; no reliable D call. Deletions cut 0 bases from V and 5 bases from J, with 7 bases between. The germline V gene encodes CDR1 LGHNA and CDR2 YNFKEQ. This CDR3 is 14 amino acids long.

This clonotype was detected ten times or more. The J gene is TRBJ2-7, the V gene TRBV12-3 or TRBV12-4, with TRBD1 identical over 12 bases. Trimming at V came to 5 bases and at J to 4 bases, leaving 9 bases not matched to a gene. The CDR3 is 16 amino acids. The CDR3 region has the DNA TGTGCCAGCAGTAAGGGTCCGGGACAGGGGGCATACGAGCAGTACTTC. As protein: CASSKGPGQGAYEQYF.

This chain connects TRBV14 to TRBJ1-2; D uncertain. This CDR3 is 10 amino acids long. Germline V lookup: CDR1 SGHDN, CDR2 FVKESK. Trimming removed 4 bases at V and 12 bases at J, with 9 bases between. Here the CDR3 DNA reads TGTGCCAGCAGCCGAAAATTAGACACCTTC. Its protein product is CASSRKLDTF.

The chain has TRBV4-1 and TRBJ2-5, with unresolved D. V lost 0 bases, J lost 1 base, and 15 bases lay in between. The CDR3 has 17 amino acids. Looked up from germline, CDR1 is MGHRA and CDR2 is YSYEKL. The CDR3 region has the DNA TGCGCCAGCAGCCAAGAACGGTTTCGAGGCAGCCAAGAGACCCAGTACTTC. The encoded protein is CASSQERFRGSQETQYF.